A single sample is the source of the 27 T cell receptor beta chains below, sequenced in a study of identical twins. In TCRdb, the 5' RACE reads were re-called with MiXCR into one record per CDR3 protein. The top ten hold more than 4% of the sample, which has 650,000 to 750,000 distinct CDR3 sequences, 21% seen once. The same specimen was also included in a second study, on T cells expressing NK-cell markers.

Material: PBMCs. These receptors originate from a woman under 30 in good health.

On this clonotype: This clone may be a read error of a much larger clone one base away. The chain combines TRBV29-1 with TRBJ2-5; 7 bases are a match to TRBD1. The V and J ends lost 8 bases and 1 base, in that order; junction bases with no gene match: 13. The CDR3 totals 15 residues. The germline gives CDR1 SQVTM, CDR2 ANQGSEA. The CDR3: CSLTGELGLQETQYF. The CDR3 region has the DNA TGCAGCTTAACAGGGGAGCTGGGGCTCCAAGAGACCCAGTACTTC.

Only a few counts were recorded for this clonotype. This chain connects TRBV12-3 or TRBV12-4 to TRBJ1-1, with TRBD1 as a possible D gene (6 bases). V was pared by 7 bases and J by 0 bases, with 9 bases between. The length of the CDR3 is 13 residues. CDR3 sequence (DNA): TGTGCCAGCACACAGGGATTGAACACTGAAGCTTTCTTT. Protein sequence: CASTQGLNTEAFF.

The CDR3 coding sequence is TGCAGGCCCCGGGACACTGAAGCTTTCTTT. This encodes CRPRDTEAFF. The chain joins TRBV20-1 to TRBJ1-1, with D hard to call. CDR1 is DFQATT, CDR2 SNEGSKA, per germline (reference sequence). This CDR3 is 10 amino acids long.

The rearrangement uses TRBV18 and TRBJ2-7; the D gene is possibly TRBD1 (5 bases). The V end lost 3 bases, the J end lost 6 bases, and 15 bases lay between the germline ends. This CDR3 comprises 14 residues. Germline V gene sequence: CDR1 KGHSH, CDR2 LQKENI. CDR3 amino acids: CASSPGQGYGEQYF. The CDR3 DNA sequence: TGTGCCAGCTCACCCGGCCAGGGTTATGGCGAGCAGTACTTC. The full variable domain, in which reference TRBV18 and TRBJ2-7 provide the parts outside the CDR3, is NAGVMQNPRHLVRRRGQEARLRCSPMKGHSHVYWYRQLPEEGLKFMVYLQKENIIDESGMPKERFSAEFPKEGPSILRIQQVVRGDSAAYFCASSPGQGYGEQYFGPGTRLTVT.

This clonotype was picked up a small number of times. The rearrangement uses TRBV5-1 and TRBJ2-2; D gene unclear. In germline, CDR1 is SGHRS, CDR2 YFSETQ. This CDR3 has 15 residues. Deletions cut 4 bases from V and 6 bases from J, with 16 bases between. The CDR3 loop reads CASSPEYLVAGELFF. The CDR3 nucleotides are TGCGCCAGCAGCCCGGAGTATCTTGTCGCCGGGGAGCTGTTTTTT.

This clonotype was detected only a few times. The CDR3: CASSFPGRAARLGLYNEQFF. CDR3 bases: TGCGCCAGCAGCTTCCCCGGGAGGGCCGCTAGGTTGGGACTGTACAATGAGCAGTTCTTC. This chain connects TRBV5-1 to TRBJ2-1; 8 bases fit TRBD2. This CDR3 comprises 20 residues. CDR1 and CDR2 from the germline V gene are SGHRS and YFSETQ. V gave up 2 bases and J gave up 4 bases; unmatched junction bases: 20.

This clonotype has just a few counts. The J gene is TRBJ2-7, the V gene TRBV20-1; weak D call: TRBD1 (6 bases). Trimming cost V 6 bases and J 2 bases, with 14 bases left between them. CDR3 length equals 13 residues. CDR1 is DFQATT, CDR2 SNEGSKA, per germline (reference sequence). The chain's CDR3 is CSANREKTYEQYF. In nucleotides, the CDR3 is TGCAGTGCCAACAGGGAAAAAACCTACGAGCAGTACTTC.

This clonotype is a singleton in its sample. The chain recombines TRBV3-1 with TRBJ2-3; D is unresolved. The CDR3 runs to 12 residues. V lost 1 base and J lost 7, with 6 bases in between. From germline, CDR1 is LGHDT and CDR2 YNNKEL (reference sequence). The CDR3 sequence: CASSQGLNTQYF. Written as DNA, the CDR3 is TGTGCCAGCAGCCAAGGGTTGAATACGCAGTATTTT.

The V call is TRBV27, the J call TRBJ2-5; the D gene is possibly TRBD2 (6 bases). With 4 bases removed from V and 10 bases from J, the gap between germline ends came to 19 bases. The CDR3 has 14 residues. CDR1 is MNHEY and CDR2 is SMNVEV in the germline V gene (reference sequence). This chain's CDR3 is CASSSYGAGGDQYF. The CDR3 nucleotides are TGTGCCAGCAGTTCATATGGGGCCGGGGGTGACCAGTACTTC.

This clonotype was picked up a small number of times. The rearrangement links TRBV20-1 to TRBJ2-5; 10 bases are shared with TRBD2. The CDR3 loop spans 15 amino acids. The germline V gene has CDR1 DFQATT and CDR2 SNEGSKA (reference sequence). V lost 6 bases and J lost 0; bases outside the gene matches: 7. The CDR3 DNA is TGCAGTGCCGTAATAGCGGGGGGAAACCAAGAGACCCAGTACTTC. It specifies CSAVIAGGNQETQYF.

The rearrangement links TRBV7-9 to TRBJ1-2; TRBD1 matches at 8 bases. The CDR3 is 16 residues long. J was trimmed by 6 bases and V by 4 bases; bases with no gene match: 13. CDR1 SEHNR and CDR2 FQNEAQ come from the germline V gene (reference sequence). This CDR3 is CASSSPDRVKLDGYTF. As DNA, the CDR3 is TGTGCCAGCAGCTCCCCGGACAGGGTAAAATTGGATGGCTACACCTTC.

The J gene is TRBJ2-7, the V gene TRBV5-1; TRBD2 aligns across 9 bases. V gave up 1 base and J gave up 2 bases; unmatched junction bases: 4. The CDR3 consists of 15 residues. Germline V lookup: CDR1 SGHRS, CDR2 YFSETQ. The CDR3 DNA is TGCGCCAGCAGCTTGTCCGCTAGCGGGACCTACGAGCAGTACTTC. Translated, it gives CASSLSASGTYEQYF.

This clonotype has a count of ten or more. J is TRBJ2-1 and V is TRBV7-2, with TRBD2 matching 10 bases. The germline gives CDR1 SGHTA, CDR2 FQGNSA. V gave up 5 bases and J gave up 7 bases; unmatched junction bases: 5. The length of the CDR3 is 14 residues. CDR3 nucleotides: TGTGCCAGCAGCGCGGGACTAGCGAATAATGAGCAGTTCTTC. It translates to CASSAGLANNEQFF.

This clonotype showed up many times. The rearrangement uses TRBV9 and TRBJ1-2; 7 bases are shared with TRBD1. The CDR3 loop spans 13 amino acids. V was clipped by 3 bases and J by 2 bases; unmatched bases: 1. The V gene's germline CDR1 is SGDLS and CDR2 YYNGEE. The CDR3 DNA follows: TGTGCCAGCAGCGAGACAGGGAACTATGGCTACACCTTC. It specifies CASSETGNYGYTF.

This clonotype was seen at least ten times. This rearrangement joins TRBV7-8 to TRBJ2-5; 7 bases align to TRBD1. CDR1 SGHVS and CDR2 FQNEAQ come from the germline V gene. This CDR3 is 14 amino acids long. V lost 5 bases to trimming and J lost 4 bases; unmatched junction nucleotides: 7. The CDR3 here is CASSRRQGVETQYF. The CDR3 DNA sequence: TGTGCCAGCAGCCGACGACAGGGAGTAGAGACCCAGTACTTC.

V usage is TRBV5-1 and J usage is TRBJ2-7; TRBD1 aligns across 7 bases. The CDR3 sequence is 14 residues long. The germline V gene encodes CDR1 SGHRS and CDR2 YFSETQ. The junction had 7 bases not matched to a gene; V was cut back by 3 bases and J by 4 bases. CDR3 region: CASSSTTGKYEQYF. CDR3 nucleotide sequence: TGCGCCAGCAGCTCAACGACAGGGAAATACGAGCAGTACTTC.

The rearrangement uses TRBV3-1 and TRBJ2-6; 7 bases align to TRBD1. Per the germline V gene, CDR1 is LGHDT and CDR2 is YNNKEL (reference sequence). The CDR3 loop spans 17 amino acids. The V gene end was trimmed by 4 bases and the J gene end by 4 bases; junction bases not matched to a gene: 10. The DNA for the CDR3 is TGTGCCAGCAGCCTTTATACAGGGGTCACAGGGGCCAACGTCCTGACTTTC. It codes for CASSLYTGVTGANVLTF.

This clonotype was found a few times. This chain's CDR3 is CASSLFVGSTDTQYF. The CDR3 nucleotides are TGTGCCAGCAGTTTATTCGTGGGAAGCACAGATACGCAGTATTTT. The V call is TRBV28, the J call TRBJ2-3; D is unresolved. The V end lost 1 base, the J end lost 0 bases, and 8 bases lay between the germline ends. The CDR3 is made up of 15 amino acids. Per the germline V gene, CDR1 is MDHEN and CDR2 is SYDVKM. The complete variable domain, with remaining parts taken from reference TRBV28 and TRBJ2-3, reads DVKVTQSSRYLVKRTGEKVFLECVQDMDHENMFWYRQDPGLGLRLIYFSYDVKMKEKGDIPEGYSVSREKKERFSLILESASTNQTSMYLCASSLFVGSTDTQYFGPGTRLTVL.

This clonotype was detected many times. This chain links TRBV29-1 with TRBJ2-6; TRBD1 matches at 8 bases. Unmatched junction bases numbered 1, after V lost 6 bases and J lost 3 bases. The CDR3 loop spans 13 amino acids. Germline CDR1 reads SQVTM; CDR2 reads ANQGSEA. In nucleotides, the CDR3 is TGCAGCGTGACAGGGGTTGGGGCCAACGTCCTGACTTTC. Its translation: CSVTGVGANVLTF.

The V call is TRBV5-8, the J call TRBJ2-5; the D is unclear. V was clipped by 7 bases and J by 4 bases, with 11 bases between them. The CDR3 spans 12 residues. In germline, CDR1 is SGHTS, CDR2 YDEGEE. CDR3 coding DNA: TGTGCCAGCCGGTGGGAAGGAGAGACCCAGTACTTC. Its protein product is CASRWEGETQYF.

The rearrangement joins TRBV29-1 to TRBJ2-1; 9 nucleotides agree with TRBD1. The CDR3 extends over 15 amino acids. Germline CDR1 and CDR2: SQVTM and ANQGSEA. The trim removed 0 bases at V and 4 bases at J, leaving 4 bases unmatched. In DNA form, the CDR3 reads TGCAGCGTTGAAGACGGACAGGGGCCGTACAATGAGCAGTTCTTC. Translating gives CSVEDGQGPYNEQFF.

There are a few counts of this clonotype. CDR3 in amino acids: CASSQNRGRYNEQFF. The CDR3 DNA is TGTGCCAGCAGTCAGAACAGGGGTCGGTACAATGAGCAGTTCTTC. This chain joins TRBV2 and TRBJ2-1, with 7 bases that match TRBD1. Germline CDR1 and CDR2: SNHLY and FYNNEI. The CDR3 loop spans 15 amino acids. J gave up 4 bases and V 5 bases, and 8 bases lay outside the gene matches.

This clonotype was counted ten times or more. V and J are TRBV6-2 or TRBV6-3 and TRBJ1-5; D is perhaps TRBD1 (5 bases). Trimming left V 11 bases short and J 0 bases short, with 14 bases between. This CDR3 region has 14 residues. Germline V gives CDR1 MNHEY, CDR2 SVGEGT. This CDR3 reads CAADDSYSNQPQHF. DNA of the CDR3: TGTGCCGCCGATGACAGCTATAGCAATCAGCCCCAGCATTTT.

This clonotype has a count of ten or more. The chain joins TRBV7-8 to TRBJ2-5, with a tentative D call TRBD2 (5 bases). The CDR3 has 12 residues. V lost 5 bases and J lost 5, with 9 bases in between. From germline, CDR1 is SGHVS and CDR2 FQNEAQ. Here the CDR3 reads CASSPGLETQYF. In DNA, the CDR3 is TGTGCCAGCAGCCCGGGGTTGGAGACCCAGTACTTC.

The chain uses TRBV7-8 and TRBJ1-2; D remains unclear. CDR3 size: 14 residues. CDR1 and CDR2 (germline): SGHVS, FQNEAQ. Trimming took off 5 bases at V and 3 bases at J, with 13 bases between the two ends. For the CDR3, the DNA is TGTGCCAGCAGCCCTAGGGCCGGCGACTATGGCTACACCTTC. This translates into CASSPRAGDYGYTF. Full variable domain (rest looked up from reference TRBV7-8 and TRBJ1-2): GAGVSQSPRYKVAKRGQDVALRCDPISGHVSLFWYQQALGQGPEFLTYFQNEAQLDKSGLPSDRFFAERPEGSVSTLKIQRTQQEDSAVYLCASSPRAGDYGYTFGSGTRLTVV.

This clonotype appeared a few times. J is TRBJ2-1 and V is TRBV20-1; 8 bases line up with TRBD2. Germline V gene sequence: CDR1 DFQATT, CDR2 SNEGSKA (reference sequence). This CDR3 comprises 16 residues. The J segment lost 5 bases and the V segment lost 5 bases, leaving 14 bases of the junction unmatched. For the CDR3, the DNA is TGCAGTGCTCATACCCCGGGGACTAGTGCCAACAATGAGCAGTTCTTC. As protein: CSAHTPGTSANNEQFF.

Here the CDR3 reads CASSYDYAYEQYF. The CDR3 DNA reads as TGTGCCAGCAGCTACGACTATGCCTACGAGCAGTACTTC. This rearrangement joins TRBV7-2 to TRBJ2-7; tentatively, D is TRBD2 (5 bases). V lost 4 bases, J lost 2 bases, and 9 bases lay in between. Germline V gives CDR1 SGHTA, CDR2 FQGNSA. The CDR3 consists of 13 residues.